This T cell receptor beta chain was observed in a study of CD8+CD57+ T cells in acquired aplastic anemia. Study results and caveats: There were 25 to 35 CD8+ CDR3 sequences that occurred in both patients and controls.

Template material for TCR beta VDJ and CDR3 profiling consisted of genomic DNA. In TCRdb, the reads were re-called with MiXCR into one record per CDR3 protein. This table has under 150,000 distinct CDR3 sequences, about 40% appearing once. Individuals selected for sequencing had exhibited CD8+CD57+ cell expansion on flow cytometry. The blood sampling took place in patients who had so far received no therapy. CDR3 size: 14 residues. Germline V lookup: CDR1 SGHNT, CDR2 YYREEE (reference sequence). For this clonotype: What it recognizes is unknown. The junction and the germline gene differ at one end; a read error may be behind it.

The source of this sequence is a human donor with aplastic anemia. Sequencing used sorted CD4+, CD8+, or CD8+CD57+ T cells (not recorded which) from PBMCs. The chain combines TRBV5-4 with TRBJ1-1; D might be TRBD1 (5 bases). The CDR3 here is CASSFSGGNTEASF. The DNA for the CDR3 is TGTGCCAGCAGCTTTAGTGGGGGGAACACTGAAGCTTCCTTT.